The T cell receptor (beta chain) described here comes from a study of T-cell memory formation after mild COVID-19. Study summary: Largely, the TCR clusters proved donor specific. Study-level points and caveats: Those CD4+ clones that contracted were mainly in CM and EM (CD8+ ones in EMRA). In pre-infection memory, a portion of responding clones appeared, which suggested that cross-reactive memory joined.

Per the germline V gene, CDR1 is LNHDA and CDR2 is SQIVND (reference sequence). The CDR3 is made up of 14 amino acids. V was trimmed by 5 bases and J by 0 bases, leaving 11 bases between them. TCRdb re-called the 5' RACE reads through MiXCR, storing one row per CDR3 protein. The profile covers some 65,000 distinct CDR3 sequences, with 16% appearing a single time and around 29% taken by the ten largest. Comment on this clonotype: The antigen is unknown.

The J gene is TRBJ2-7, the V gene TRBV19, with a tentative D call TRBD1 (5 bases). The clonotype was recovered from an adult woman who had mild COVID-19 (a few samples of this study predate the infection). Cell type and time point are not known. The sample taken for sequencing was PBMCs or a T cell subset sorted from them (not recorded which). The CDR3 loop reads CASSEDMTSYEQYF. CDR3 in DNA: TGTGCCAGTAGTGAGGACATGACCTCCTACGAGCAGTACTTC.